The clone carrying this TCR beta chain has more than one count but fewer than ten. The data derive from a study of T-cell reconstitution after alpha-beta-depleted transplantation in children. The V gene's germline CDR1 is SQVTM and CDR2 ANQGSEA. Losses at the gene ends were 5 bases for V and 3 bases for J; bases not matched to a gene: 5. The CDR3 is 13 amino acids. Unique molecular identifiers were built into the TCRbeta library. TCRdb fed the PCR reads into MiXCR, producing one record per CDR3 protein. The sample consists of 360,000 or so distinct CDR3 sequences, 20% of them appearing once. The chain uses TRBV29-1 and TRBJ2-3, with 7 bases that match TRBD1. The sequence was collected from a human donor who donated a stem cell graft to a child with acute myeloid leukemia. Sample: PBMCs from the stem cell graft donor, taken from the stem cell graft. DNA for the CDR3: TGCAGCGTTACAGGGGTTGGTACAGATACGCAGTATTTT. Translating gives CSVTGVGTDTQYF.